Listed here are 18 T cell receptor beta chains from one sample, sequenced in a study of cytomegalovirus exposure and HLA in healthy donors. With 60 Vbeta and 13 Jbeta primers, the PCR was carried out. Repertoires were generated with immunoSEQ multiplex PCR, while TCRdb's copy carries only in-frame clones and drops some. The table lists 150,000 to 200,000 clones, under 80% of them singletons, with 4.3% in the top ten. The specimen sequenced was PBMCs. The receptors shown here come from a man aged 35-49 years in good health and CMV-seronegative.

This rearrangement joins TRBV7-8 to TRBJ1-5, with D maybe TRBD1 (6 bases). The CDR3 covers 17 residues. V lost 1 base and J 1 base, leaving 14 bases between the germline ends. CDR1 and CDR2 (germline): SGHVS, FQNEAQ. CDR3 loop: CASSLVATRGSNQPQHF. CDR3 nucleotides: TGTGCCAGCAGCTTAGTCGCCACCAGGGGAAGCAATCAGCCCCAGCATTTT. The variable domain in full, with the rest retrieved from reference TRBV7-8 and TRBJ1-5, is GAGVSQSPRYKVAKRGQDVALRCDPISGHVSLFWYQQALGQGPEFLTYFQNEAQLDKSGLPSDRFFAERPEGSVSTLKIQRTQQEDSAVYLCASSLVATRGSNQPQHFGDGTRLSIL.

The rearrangement joins TRBV18 to TRBJ1-1; TRBD1 is a possible D gene (5 bases). Trimming shortened V by 6 bases and J by 3 bases, and 20 bases separated the two germline ends. The germline V gene encodes CDR1 KGHSH and CDR2 LQKENI. CDR3 length: 16 residues. This chain's CDR3 is CASSPNQVQGDTEAFF. The CDR3 DNA sequence: TGTGCCAGCTCGCCTAACCAAGTCCAGGGCGACACTGAAGCTTTCTTT.

The chain couples TRBV5-1 to TRBJ2-1; D ambiguous. The V and J ends lost 0 bases and 3 bases respectively, with 16 bases between them. CDR1 is SGHRS and CDR2 is YFSETQ in the germline V gene. The CDR3 extends over 17 amino acids. The CDR3 is CASSLVTEANFYNEQFF. In nucleotides, the CDR3 is TGCGCCAGCAGCTTGGTCACCGAGGCAAATTTCTACAATGAGCAGTTCTTC.

The chain uses TRBV7-2 and TRBJ1-4, with D possibly TRBD1 on 5 matching bases. The germline V gene encodes CDR1 SGHTA and CDR2 FQGNSA. V was trimmed by 4 bases and J by 0 bases, leaving 9 bases between them. CDR3 size: 15 residues. The CDR3 coding sequence is TGTGCCAGCAGCTGGAGGGGAGCAACTAATGAAAAACTGTTTTTT. This codes for CASSWRGATNEKLFF.

This sequence joins TRBV9 and TRBJ2-2; D remains ambiguous. The V end lost 4 bases, the J end lost 0 bases, and 10 bases lay between the germline ends. The germline gives CDR1 SGDLS, CDR2 YYNGEE. The CDR3 totals 15 residues. In nucleotides, the CDR3 is TGTGCCAGCAGCCTCAGGAACGCGAACACCGGGGAGCTGTTTTTT. The encoded protein is CASSLRNANTGELFF.

This chain connects TRBV19 to TRBJ1-5; 9 nucleotides line up with TRBD1. CDR1 is LNHDA, CDR2 SQIVND, per germline (reference sequence). The V and J ends lost 5 bases and 0 bases, in that order; junction bases with no gene match: 11. The CDR3 covers 18 residues. CDR3: CASSPLRQGVYSNQPQHF. The CDR3 region has the DNA TGTGCCAGTAGTCCCCTCAGACAGGGGGTGTATAGCAATCAGCCCCAGCATTTT.

The V and J genes are TRBV7-2 and TRBJ2-7; no clear D gene. The CDR3 sequence is 11 residues long. With 5 bases removed from V and 4 bases from J, the gap between germline ends came to 6 bases. Germline CDR1 reads SGHTA; CDR2 reads FQGNSA. CDR3 amino acids: CASSISYEQYF. The CDR3, as DNA: TGTGCCAGCAGCATTTCGTACGAGCAGTACTTC.

The CDR3 DNA reads as TGTGCCAGCAGTGATAGCGGGCGCACAGATACGCAGTATTTT. Protein: CASSDSGRTDTQYF. The chain couples TRBV2 to TRBJ2-3; 7 bases map to TRBD2. Germline V gene data show CDR1 as SNHLY and CDR2 as FYNNEI. The CDR3 covers 14 residues. V lost 3 bases to trimming and J lost 1 base; unmatched junction nucleotides: 1.

This clone came up once. The chain recombines TRBV7-9 with TRBJ1-3; 9 bases agree with TRBD1. The CDR3 totals 16 residues. V lost 5 bases, J lost 4 bases, and 9 bases stayed unmatched. Germline CDR1 and CDR2: SEHNR and FQNEAQ (reference sequence). CDR3 in amino acids: CASSDYGTGLGNTIYF. CDR3 nucleotides: TGTGCCAGCAGCGACTACGGGACAGGGTTAGGAAACACCATATATTTT.

This chain connects TRBV7-3 to TRBJ2-6; weak D call: TRBD2 (6 bases). V lost 5 bases and J lost 1, with 21 bases in between. CDR1 and CDR2 from the germline V gene are SGHTA and FQGTGA. The CDR3 length is 19 residues. In DNA, the CDR3 is TGTGCCAGCAGCCATCATGCCGGGACTCAGTCATCTGGGGCCAACGTCCTGACTTTC. This codes for CASSHHAGTQSSGANVLTF.

The CDR3 protein is CASSPSGGSGTQYF. As DNA, the CDR3 is TGTGCCAGCAGTCCTAGCGGGGGGTCAGGTACGCAGTATTTT. J is TRBJ2-3 and V is TRBV6-5; 11 bases agree with TRBD2. CDR3 length: 14 amino acids. The germline V gene encodes CDR1 MNHEY and CDR2 SVGAGI. With 5 bases clipped from V and 8 bases from J, the junction kept 6 bases outside the gene matches.

This clone turned up a few times. The V gene is TRBV7-9, the J gene TRBJ1-1; D is undetermined. The germline CDR1 and CDR2 sequences are SEHNR and FQNEAQ (reference sequence). The CDR3 has 14 residues. Deletions cut 5 bases from V and 0 bases from J, with 10 bases between. Here the CDR3 DNA reads TGTGCCAGCAGCCATCGCGGAATGAACACTGAAGCTTTCTTT. As protein: CASSHRGMNTEAFF. The variable domain in full, with the rest retrieved from reference TRBV7-9 and TRBJ1-1, is DTGVSQNPRHKITKRGQNVTFRCDPISEHNRLYWYRQTLGQGPEFLTYFQNEAQLEKSRLLSDRFSAERPKGSFSTLEIQRTEQGDSAMYLCASSHRGMNTEAFFGQGTRLTVV.

The chain has TRBV2 and TRBJ1-2; tentatively, D is TRBD1 (5 bases). Trimming left V 3 bases short and J 6 bases short, with 23 bases between. Germline assignment: CDR1 SNHLY and CDR2 FYNNEI. This CDR3 is built from 17 residues. CDR3 DNA sequence: TGTGCCAGCAGTGATGGACAATCCTCGATAAGGGATAATGGCTACACCTTC. Translating gives CASSDGQSSIRDNGYTF.

This clone was seen just once. The rearrangement uses TRBV7-8 and TRBJ1-1; TRBD1 aligns across 8 bases. Germline CDR1 reads SGHVS; CDR2 reads FQNEAQ. Germline trimming cut 5 bases from V and 6 bases from J; bases unmatched to any gene: 14. The CDR3 runs 16 residues. The CDR3 sequence: CASSMDRAGREAEAFF. The CDR3 nucleotides are TGTGCCAGCAGCATGGACAGGGCTGGGCGAGAAGCTGAAGCTTTCTTT.

This chain joins TRBV30 and TRBJ1-1; D may be TRBD1 (6 bases). This CDR3 has 11 residues. Germline CDR1 and CDR2: GTSNPN and SVGIG (reference sequence). The germline V and J ends were trimmed by 1 base and 10 bases, with 10 bases remaining between them. As DNA, the CDR3 is TGTGCCTGGAGTGACAGGGCCGGAGCTTTCTTT. This codes for CAWSDRAGAFF. Full variable domain (remainder filled in from reference TRBV30 and TRBJ1-1): SQTIHQWPATLVQPVGSPLSLECTVEGTSNPNLYWYRQAAGRGLQLLFYSVGIGQISSEVPQNLSASRPQDRQFILSSKKLLLSDSGFYLCAWSDRAGAFFGQGTRLTVV.

The V and J genes are TRBV28 and TRBJ1-1, with 7 bases that match TRBD1. This CDR3 comprises 17 residues. The germline V gene has CDR1 MDHEN and CDR2 SYDVKM. J gave up 1 base and V 2 bases, and 10 bases lay outside the gene matches. The CDR3 here is CASSLVSWTGGNTEAFF. The CDR3 nucleotides are TGTGCCAGCAGTTTAGTTAGTTGGACAGGAGGGAACACTGAAGCTTTCTTT. The entire variable domain, with the rest obtained from reference TRBV28 and TRBJ1-1, is as follows: DVKVTQSSRYLVKRTGEKVFLECVQDMDHENMFWYRQDPGLGLRLIYFSYDVKMKEKGDIPEGYSVSREKKERFSLILESASTNQTSMYLCASSLVSWTGGNTEAFFGQGTRLTVV.

This chain joins TRBV7-6 and TRBJ1-6; 7 bases agree with TRBD1. The length of the CDR3 is 15 residues. Germline trimming cut 5 bases from V and 1 base from J; bases unmatched to any gene: 2. From germline, CDR1 is SGHVS and CDR2 FNYEAQ. CDR3 amino acids: CASSQGGSYNSPLHF. CDR3 nucleotides: TGTGCCAGCAGCCAGGGGGGATCCTATAATTCACCCCTCCACTTT.

The CDR3 loop is CASSLDRGSNQPQHF. Here the CDR3 DNA reads TGTGCCAGCAGCTTAGACAGGGGTAGCAATCAGCCCCAGCATTTT. This chain links TRBV7-9 with TRBJ1-5; 7 bases match TRBD1. J lost 0 bases, V lost 1 base, and 0 bases had no gene match. The germline V gene encodes CDR1 SEHNR and CDR2 FQNEAQ (reference sequence). This CDR3 spans 15 amino acids.